This T cell receptor (beta chain) emerged from a study of blood T cell repertoires in COVID-19. Across the study: Researchers got acute and convalescent COVID-19 samples from the United States, Italy and Spain.

As processed by the authors: Amplification of reference gene primers was used by the study to estimate nucleated cell counts. Some clones are missing from TCRdb's copy, which holds only in-frame ones; the method was immunoSEQ multiplex PCR. The V and J calls and clone size come from that table; D and trimming were worked out from the DNA. The sample lists about 270,000 clones; over 70% were seen once. This TCR was recovered from a human donor in a cohort sampled during active COVID-19. Sequences were obtained from peripheral blood.

CDR3 sequence (DNA): TGTGCCAGCAGCCAATCCGTCGGTTCACCCCTCCACTTT. Translation: CASSQSVGSPLHF. The gene calls are TRBV7-9 and TRBJ1-6; no clear D. This CDR3 has 13 amino acids. The germline V and J ends were trimmed by 5 bases and 9 bases, with 11 bases remaining between them. Germline loops: CDR1 SEHNR, CDR2 FQNEAQ (reference sequence).